This TCR beta chain was identified in a study of cytotoxic CD8 clonotypes in ibrutinib-treated CLL (dated by TCRdb to the early 2020s). For the study in its entirety: In this cohort, approximately 15 patients were treatment-naive and ten to eleven were relapsed/refractory, while roughly 18 had unmutated IGHV. The response samples were drawn at a median of around eleven months into treatment, with a range of roughly 6 to 40 months. Every sample from remission and from progressive disease was obtained while the patients were still on ibrutinib. Cryopreserved peripheral blood mononuclear cells were collected at three points: before therapy, at response, and at either sustained remission or disease progression. Longitudinal samples were obtainable from about 30% of the roughly 86 participants in the trial. Responses were partial in about 25 patients and complete in 2; after median approximately 69 months follow-up, some 15 stayed in remission and roughly twelve progressed. On average, each sample had approximately 260,000 productive templates and approximately 100,000 productive rearrangements.

Relative to germline, V is missing 0 bases and J is missing 2 bases, with 7 bases of the junction outside any gene match. The CDR3 numbers 16 residues from cysteine through phenylalanine. Kept here is only the CDR3 DNA, which spans 48 bases and is read in frame from base 1. For CDR1 and CDR2, the germline V gene lists SNHLY and FYNNEI. The goal of deep resolution MiSeq sequencing was a depth between 1 in 1 million and 1 in 200,000 T cells, and coverage averaged 10x per clonotype. The immunoSEQ hsTCRB Kit was used to generate the TCR beta libraries. Under the source paper's analysis protocol: ImmunoSEQ Data Assistant and ImmunoSEQ Analyzer were used for data analysis, and V, D and J genes were assigned according to IMGT definitions. Clonality was computed as one minus normalized Shannon entropy of productive rearrangement frequencies, ranging from 0 to 1. Only overrepresented clonotypes making up at least 0.05% of the repertoire of each patient were included in the public clonotype analysis. Some 12 age-matched healthy donor repertoires from immuneACCESS served as clonality controls. Held by TCRdb, this immuneACCESS table contains in-frame sequences only and omits some clones. Under half of the omission traces to an unresolved V gene where checked; the cause of the rest is unknown. Clone size and V and J calls were adopted from that table, with D and trimming inferred from the DNA. This sample holds about 140,000 clones; about 80% were observed only once. Around 4.9% of the sample belongs to the ten largest clones.

Details on this clone: Its binding antigen is unknown. The sample holds no much larger clone one base away, and base qualities are not on file.

Summary of the overall study and its limitations: Baseline clonality was found to be higher than that of age-matched healthy donors and was strongly correlated with circulating CD8+ T-cell counts. Clonality increased at ibrutinib response, stayed stable in sustained remission, and fell back toward baseline at progression. Lymph node repertoires were not examined, and the timing of sampling was not matched between patients in sustained remission and those whose disease progressed. Public clonotypes were rare and either shrank or stayed stable during treatment, and the rise in clonality at ibrutinib response reflected expansion of private clonotypes.

The sample's time point label, in plain terms: roughly 2 years on ibrutinib. For TCR beta library preparation, roughly 1.8 micrograms of genomic DNA was extracted from cryopreserved PBMCs. Longitudinal blood samples from CLL patients on ibrutinib monotherapy were analyzed using high-throughput TCR beta sequencing. The patients took part in an open-label, single-center phase 2 trial of ibrutinib monotherapy. The input for sequencing was PBMCs, taken after 24 months of ibrutinib treatment. This clonotype originated in a human donor with chronic lymphocytic leukemia. The rearrangement combines TRBV2 with TRBJ2-7, with 7 bases matching TRBD1. The CDR3 region reads CASSEALLQGTYEQYF. The base sequence is TGTGCCAGCAGTGAAGCGCTATTACAGGGGACCTACGAGCAGTACTTC.